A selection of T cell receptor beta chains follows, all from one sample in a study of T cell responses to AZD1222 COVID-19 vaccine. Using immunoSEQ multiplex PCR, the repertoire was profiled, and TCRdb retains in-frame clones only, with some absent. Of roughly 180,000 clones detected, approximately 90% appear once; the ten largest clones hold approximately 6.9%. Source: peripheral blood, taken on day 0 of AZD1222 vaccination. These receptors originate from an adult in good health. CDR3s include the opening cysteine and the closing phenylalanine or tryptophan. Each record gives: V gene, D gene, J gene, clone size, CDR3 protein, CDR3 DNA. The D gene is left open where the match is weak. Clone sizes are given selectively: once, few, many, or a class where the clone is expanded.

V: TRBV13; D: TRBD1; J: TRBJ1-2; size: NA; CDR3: CASSRGGAVLYTF; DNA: TGTGCCAGCAGCCGAGGGGGCGCGGTCCTGTACACCTTC
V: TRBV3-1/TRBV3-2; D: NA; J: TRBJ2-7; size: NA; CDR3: CASSQDIARAYEQYF; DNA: TGTGCCAGCAGCCAAGACATCGCCAGAGCCTACGAGCAGTACTTC
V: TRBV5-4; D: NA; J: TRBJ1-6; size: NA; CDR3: CASSLEQTISHSPLHF; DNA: TGTGCCAGCAGCTTGGAGCAGACGATTAGCCATTCACCCCTCCACTTT
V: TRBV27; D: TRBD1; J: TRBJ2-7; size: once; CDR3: CASSLDRGKTYEQYF; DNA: TGTGCCAGCAGTTTAGACAGGGGAAAAACCTACGAGCAGTACTTC
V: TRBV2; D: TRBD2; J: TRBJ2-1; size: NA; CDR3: CASSEAWTSGGAWYNEQFF; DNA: TGTGCCAGCAGTGAAGCGTGGACTAGCGGGGGGGCCTGGTACAATGAGCAGTTCTTC
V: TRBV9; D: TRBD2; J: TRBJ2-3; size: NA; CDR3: CASSGSGGITDTQYF; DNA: TGTGCCAGCTCAGGTAGCGGGGGAATCACAGATACGCAGTATTTT
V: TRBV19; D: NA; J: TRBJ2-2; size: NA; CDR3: CASRAKGSRDGELFF; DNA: TGTGCCAGTAGGGCCAAGGGGTCAAGGGACGGGGAGCTGTTTTTT
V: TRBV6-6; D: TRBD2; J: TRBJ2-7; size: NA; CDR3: CASSYFPGTTYEQYF; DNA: TGTGCCAGCAGTTACTTCCCAGGGACTACCTACGAGCAGTACTTC
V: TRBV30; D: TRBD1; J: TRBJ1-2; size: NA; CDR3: CAWSGGQGGGYTF; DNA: TGTGCCTGGAGCGGTGGACAGGGGGGCGGCTACACCTTC
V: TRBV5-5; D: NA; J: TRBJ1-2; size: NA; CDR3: CASSFLINYGYTF; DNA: TGTGCCAGCAGCTTCCTGATCAACTATGGCTACACCTTC
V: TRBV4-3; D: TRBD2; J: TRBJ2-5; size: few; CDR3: CASSQEMTSGAETQYF; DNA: TGCGCCAGCAGCCAAGAAATGACTAGCGGAGCGGAGACCCAGTACTTC
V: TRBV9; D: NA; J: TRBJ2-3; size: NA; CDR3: CASSVLGVSDTQYF; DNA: TGTGCCAGCAGCGTGCTGGGGGTGTCAGATACGCAGTATTTT
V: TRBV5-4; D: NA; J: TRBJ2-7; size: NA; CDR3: CASSWDTNYEQYF; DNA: TGTGCCAGCAGCTGGGACACCAACTACGAGCAGTACTTC
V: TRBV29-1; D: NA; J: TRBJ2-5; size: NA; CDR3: CSVEGFPRSETQYF; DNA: TGCAGCGTTGAGGGGTTCCCCAGGTCGGAGACCCAGTACTTC
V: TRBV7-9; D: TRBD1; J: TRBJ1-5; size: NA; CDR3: CASSPTGDRPQHF; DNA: TGTGCCAGCAGCCCTACAGGGGACCGGCCCCAGCATTTT
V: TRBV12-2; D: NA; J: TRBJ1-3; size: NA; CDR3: CASRLEFDSSGNTIYF; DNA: TGTGCAAGTCGCTTAGAGTTTGACAGCTCTGGAAACACCATATATTTT
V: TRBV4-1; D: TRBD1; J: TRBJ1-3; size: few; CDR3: CASSHPGTGGNTIYF; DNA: TGCGCCAGCAGCCATCCCGGGACAGGGGGAAACACCATATATTTT
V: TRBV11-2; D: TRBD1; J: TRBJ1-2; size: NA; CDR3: CASSYGTVRVYTF; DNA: TGTGCCAGCAGCTATGGGACAGTCCGTGTCTACACCTTC
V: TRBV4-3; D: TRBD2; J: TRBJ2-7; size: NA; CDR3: CASSQGFSSGGAYEQYF; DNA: TGCGCCAGCAGCCAAGGCTTCTCTAGCGGGGGGGCTTACGAGCAGTACTTC
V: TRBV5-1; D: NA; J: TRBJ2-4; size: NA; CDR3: CASSLVPDGKNIQYF; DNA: TGCGCCAGCAGCTTGGTTCCCGACGGCAAAAACATTCAGTACTTC
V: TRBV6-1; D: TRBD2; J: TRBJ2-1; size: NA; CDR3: CASSESGGADFNEQFF; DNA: TGTGCCAGCAGTGAGAGCGGGGGGGCCGATTTTAATGAGCAGTTCTTC
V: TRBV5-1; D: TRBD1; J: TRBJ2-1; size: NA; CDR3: CASSPNDRGPYNEQFF; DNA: TGCGCCAGCAGCCCGAACGACAGGGGGCCCTACAATGAGCAGTTCTTC
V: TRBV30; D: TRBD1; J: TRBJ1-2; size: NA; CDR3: CAWSPDRTNGYTF; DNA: TGTGCCTGGAGCCCGGACAGGACGAATGGCTACACCTTC
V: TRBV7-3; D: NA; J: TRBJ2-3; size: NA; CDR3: CASSLRRRSDTQYF; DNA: TGTGCCAGCAGCTTAAGGCGCCGGTCAGATACGCAGTATTTT
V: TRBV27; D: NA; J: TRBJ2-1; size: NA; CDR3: CASSGYGYNEQFF; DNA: TGTGCCAGCAGCGGTTATGGTTACAATGAGCAGTTCTTC
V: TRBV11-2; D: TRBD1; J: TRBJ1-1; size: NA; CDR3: CASRGGKGTAPALNTEAFF; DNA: TGTGCCAGCAGGGGGGGGAAAGGGACAGCCCCAGCGTTGAACACTGAAGCTTTCTTT
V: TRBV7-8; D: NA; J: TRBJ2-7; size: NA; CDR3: CASSPHQGPSYEQYF; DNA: TGTGCCAGCAGTCCCCACCAGGGACCGTCCTACGAGCAGTACTTC
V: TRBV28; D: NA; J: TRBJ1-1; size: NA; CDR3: CASQNLVMGEAFF; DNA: TGTGCCAGCCAAAACCTCGTAATGGGTGAAGCTTTCTTT